One TCR beta chain is described in this entry. The antigen it binds to is not known. The sample holds no much larger clone one base away, and base qualities are not on file. These data belong to a study of monozygotic twins with cystic fibrosis listed by TCRdb under 2021. As for the study more broadly: Barcoded libraries were prepared with around 15 PCR cycles from about 3 micrograms of fragmented DNA. To assess genetic influence on V and J gene usage, the study compared TCR beta repertoires within and across 16 monozygotic twin pairs with cystic fibrosis. Ten female and six male twin pairs, aged 2.0 to 36.4 years (median roughly 9.3 years) and mostly children and adolescents, were included in the cohort. On the day of blood sampling, twins were ranked among 850 to 1,300 cohort participants for weight-for-height and for FEVPerc (FEV1 disease centile). Data for three of the twin pairs had been reported previously in another context.

General study outcomes and caveats: The cohort was small, and the number of shared CDR3s showed no association with age, concordance or disease severity. V gene usage was most similar to the co-twin for 13 of 16 pairs, and J usage for 8 of 16 pairs, suggesting genetic constraints. Significantly higher nucleotide-identical clonotype sharing was observed within monozygotic CF twin pairs than between unrelated CF individuals (P = 0.000026, Mann-Whitney). Simpson clonality was generally low (median roughly 0.009), which suggests a naive-dominated repertoire, and clonality was higher in the most severely affected patients.

CDR3 length: 17 amino acids, cysteine to phenylalanine. Only the CDR3 DNA is retained, 51 bases long and in frame from the first base. The twin pairs came from the European Cystic Fibrosis Twin and Sibling Study Cohort, which recruited patients from 150 to 200 CF clinics across 14 European countries. Zygosity and CFTR genotype were confirmed in-house, and zygosity was tested by multiplex PCR of nine short tandem repeat loci. Peripheral blood was taken from each twin, and clinical parameters were recorded on the day of blood sampling. Phenol/chloroform extraction was used to isolate genomic DNA from peripheral blood cells, and the DNA was then kept in TE buffer at 4 degrees C. Following the manufacturer's instructions, TCR beta CDR3 regions were amplified by multiplex PCR with the immunoSEQ immune profiling system. An Illumina NextSeq system was used for sequencing. On the study's bioinformatics: Sequence data were processed on the immunoSEQ Analyzer platform, and clonality was calculated as the square root of Simpson's index of productive rearrangements. Similarity in V and J usage was quantified by Jensen-Shannon distance, and CDR3 generation probabilities were calculated with OLGA. The researchers looked up shared CDR3 sequences in the immuneACCESS database (August 2020) and in VDJdb (December 2020). In its TCRdb copy, this immuneACCESS table keeps in-frame sequences only and misses some clones. Where compared with another copy, unresolved V genes explain less than half of these, and the others have no known cause. The V and J calls and clone size come from that table; D and trimming were worked out from the DNA. A total of around 33,000 clones appear in this sample, around 82% of them only once. Of the sample, roughly 1.5% falls within the top ten clones.

Material: blood. The chain joins TRBV21-1 to TRBJ2-6; the tabulated D call, TRBD2, remains unverified against the DNA. TRBV21-1 represents a pseudogene. This clonotype was sampled from a girl aged 2-9 years with cystic fibrosis. The nucleotide sequence reads as follows: TGTGCCAGCAGCAAAAGCCGGGACTCAACTGGGGCCAACGTCCTGACTTTC. This translates into CASSKSRDSTGANVLTF.